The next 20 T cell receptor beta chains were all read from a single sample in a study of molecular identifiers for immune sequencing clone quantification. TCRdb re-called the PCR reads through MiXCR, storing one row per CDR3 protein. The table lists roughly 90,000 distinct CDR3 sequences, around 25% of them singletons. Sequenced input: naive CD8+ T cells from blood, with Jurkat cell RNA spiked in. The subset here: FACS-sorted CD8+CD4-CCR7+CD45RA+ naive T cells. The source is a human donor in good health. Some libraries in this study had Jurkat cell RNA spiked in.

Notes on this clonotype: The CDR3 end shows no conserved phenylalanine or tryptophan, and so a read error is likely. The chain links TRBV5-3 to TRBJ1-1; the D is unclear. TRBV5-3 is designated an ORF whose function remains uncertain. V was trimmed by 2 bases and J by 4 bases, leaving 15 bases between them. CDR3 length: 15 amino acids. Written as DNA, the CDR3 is TGTGCCAGAAGCTTACAATGCGTCCGAGCCACTGAAGCTTTCTCT. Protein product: CARSLQCVRATEAFS.

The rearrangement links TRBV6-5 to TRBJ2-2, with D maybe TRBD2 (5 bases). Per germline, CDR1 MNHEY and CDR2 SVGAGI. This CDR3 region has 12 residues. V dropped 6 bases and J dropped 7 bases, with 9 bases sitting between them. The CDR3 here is CASSRGYGELFF. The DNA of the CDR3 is TGTGCCAGCAGCCGGGGTTACGGGGAGCTGTTTTTT.

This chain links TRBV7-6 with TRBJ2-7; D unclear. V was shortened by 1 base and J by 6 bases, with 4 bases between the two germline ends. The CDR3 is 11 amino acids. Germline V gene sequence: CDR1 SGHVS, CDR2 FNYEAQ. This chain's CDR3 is CASSLGREQYF. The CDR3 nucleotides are TGTGCCAGCAGCTTAGGACGCGAGCAGTACTTC.

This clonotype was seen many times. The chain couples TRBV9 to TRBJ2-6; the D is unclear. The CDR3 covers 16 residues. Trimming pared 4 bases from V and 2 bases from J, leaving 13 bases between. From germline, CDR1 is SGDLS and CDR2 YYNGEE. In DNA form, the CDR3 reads TGTGCCAGCAGCCCTAGTGGCAGGACTGGGGCCAACGTCCTGACTTTC. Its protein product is CASSPSGRTGANVLTF.

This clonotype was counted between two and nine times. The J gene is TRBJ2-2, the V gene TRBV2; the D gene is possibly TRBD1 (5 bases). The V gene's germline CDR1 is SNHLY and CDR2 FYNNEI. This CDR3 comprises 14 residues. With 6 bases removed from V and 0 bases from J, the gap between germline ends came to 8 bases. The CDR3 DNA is TGTGCCAGCAGGCTGGGGCCGAACACCGGGGAGCTGTTTTTT. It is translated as CASRLGPNTGELFF.

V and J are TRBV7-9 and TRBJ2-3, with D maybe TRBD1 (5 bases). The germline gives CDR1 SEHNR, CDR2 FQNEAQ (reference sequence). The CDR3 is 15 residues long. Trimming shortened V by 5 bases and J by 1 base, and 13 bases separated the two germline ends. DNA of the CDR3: TGTGCCAGCAGCCACGCATCCAGGGGCACAGATACGCAGTATTTT. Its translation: CASSHASRGTDTQYF.

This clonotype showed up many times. CDR3 sequence (DNA): TGTGCCAGCAGCTTAGAGGGACCCACCCTTTATGGCTACACCTTC. This gives the protein CASSLEGPTLYGYTF. The chain recombines TRBV7-9 with TRBJ1-2; TRBD1 is a possible D gene (5 bases). The CDR3 runs 15 residues. V lost 1 base, J lost 5 bases, and 14 bases lay in between. CDR1 is SEHNR, CDR2 FQNEAQ, per germline (reference sequence).

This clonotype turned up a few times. This CDR3 reads CASSHKQGPGSEQYF. The CDR3 nucleotides are TGCGCCAGCAGCCACAAACAGGGGCCCGGGAGCGAGCAGTACTTC. The J gene is TRBJ2-7, the V gene TRBV4-1, with a possible D match to TRBD1 (7 bases). The V and J ends lost 3 bases and 6 bases respectively, with 18 bases between them. CDR1 MGHRA and CDR2 YSYEKL come from the germline V gene. This CDR3 has 15 amino acids.

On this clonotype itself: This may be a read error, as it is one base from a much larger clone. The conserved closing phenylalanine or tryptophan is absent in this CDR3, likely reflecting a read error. The CDR3 reads CASSSDRGLITEAFL. CDR3 nucleotide sequence: TGTGCCAGCAGCAGCGACAGGGGGCTTATAACTGAAGCTTTCCTT. The J gene is TRBJ1-1, the V gene TRBV7-9; 10 positions agree with TRBD1. Germline assignment: CDR1 SEHNR and CDR2 FQNEAQ (reference sequence). The CDR3 contains 15 residues. J gave up 5 bases and V 5 bases, and 8 bases lay outside the gene matches.

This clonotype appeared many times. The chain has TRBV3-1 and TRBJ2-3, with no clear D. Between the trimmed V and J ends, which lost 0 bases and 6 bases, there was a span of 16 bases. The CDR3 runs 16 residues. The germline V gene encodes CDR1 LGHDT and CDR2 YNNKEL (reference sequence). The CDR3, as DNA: TGTGCCAGCAGCCAAGATAGAGGTCCTACTTTGGATACGCAGTATTTT. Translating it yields CASSQDRGPTLDTQYF.

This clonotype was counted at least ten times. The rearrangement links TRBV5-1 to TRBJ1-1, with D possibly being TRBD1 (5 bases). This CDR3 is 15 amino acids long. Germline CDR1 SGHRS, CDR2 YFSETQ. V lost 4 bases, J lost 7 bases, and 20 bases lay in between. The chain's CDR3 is CASSPPTEAMNEAFF. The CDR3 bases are TGCGCCAGCAGCCCTCCGACAGAAGCTATGAATGAAGCTTTCTTT.

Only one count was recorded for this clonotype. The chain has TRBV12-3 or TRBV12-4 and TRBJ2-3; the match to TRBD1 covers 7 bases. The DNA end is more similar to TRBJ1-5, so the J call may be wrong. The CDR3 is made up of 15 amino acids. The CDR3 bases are TGTGCCAGCAGTCCCCGGGTAGCGGGGACAGATACGCAGCATTTT. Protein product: CASSPRVAGTDTQHF.

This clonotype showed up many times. The CDR3 spells CASSYSTQGGDYEQYF. The CDR3 DNA reads TGTGCCAGCAGTTACTCGACGCAGGGAGGGGACTACGAGCAGTACTTC. This sequence joins TRBV6-6 and TRBJ2-7; 7 nucleotides agree with TRBD2. The CDR3 runs to 16 residues. Trimming took 0 bases from V and 3 from J; bases not matched to a gene: 8. Germline assignment: CDR1 MNHNY and CDR2 SVGAGI (reference sequence).

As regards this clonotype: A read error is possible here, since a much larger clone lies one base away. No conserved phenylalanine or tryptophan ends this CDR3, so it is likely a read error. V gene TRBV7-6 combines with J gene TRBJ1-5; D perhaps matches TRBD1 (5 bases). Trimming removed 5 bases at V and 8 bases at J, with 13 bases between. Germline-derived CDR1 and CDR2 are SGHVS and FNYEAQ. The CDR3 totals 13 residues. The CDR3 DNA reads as TGTGCCAGCAGCATCGCCCGGGGGGAGCCCCAGCATCTT. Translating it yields CASSIARGEPQHL.

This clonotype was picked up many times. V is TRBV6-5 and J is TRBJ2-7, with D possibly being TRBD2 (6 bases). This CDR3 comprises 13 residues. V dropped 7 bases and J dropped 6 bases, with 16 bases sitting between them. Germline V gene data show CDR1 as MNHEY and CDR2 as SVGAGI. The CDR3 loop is CASTTGLTSEQYF. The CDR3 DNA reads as TGTGCCAGCACCACGGGACTTACCTCCGAGCAGTACTTC.

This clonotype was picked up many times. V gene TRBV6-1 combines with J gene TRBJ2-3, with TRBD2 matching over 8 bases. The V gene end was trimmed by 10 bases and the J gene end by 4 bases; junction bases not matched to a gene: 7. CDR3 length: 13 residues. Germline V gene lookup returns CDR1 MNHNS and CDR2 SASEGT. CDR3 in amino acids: CAIPGLVADTQYF. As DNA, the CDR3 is TGTGCCATCCCGGGACTAGTGGCAGATACGCAGTATTTT.

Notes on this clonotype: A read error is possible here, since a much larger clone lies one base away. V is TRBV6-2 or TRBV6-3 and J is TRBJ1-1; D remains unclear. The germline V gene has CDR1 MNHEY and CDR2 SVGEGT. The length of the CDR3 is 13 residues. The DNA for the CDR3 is TGTGCCCGCAGTTACGGGGAGAACACTGAAGCTTTCTTT. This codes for CARSYGENTEAFF.

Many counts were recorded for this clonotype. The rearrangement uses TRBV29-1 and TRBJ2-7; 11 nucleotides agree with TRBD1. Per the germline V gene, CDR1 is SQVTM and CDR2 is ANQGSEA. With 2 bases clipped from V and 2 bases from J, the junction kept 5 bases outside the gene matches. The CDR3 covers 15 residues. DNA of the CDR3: TGCAGCGTTGAACACCCGGGACAGGGGGCCTACGAGCAGTACTTC. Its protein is CSVEHPGQGAYEQYF.

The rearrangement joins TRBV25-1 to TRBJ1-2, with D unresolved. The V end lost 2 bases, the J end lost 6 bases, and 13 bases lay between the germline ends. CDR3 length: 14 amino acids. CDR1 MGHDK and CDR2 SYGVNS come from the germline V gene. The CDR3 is CASSEAGVGNGYTF. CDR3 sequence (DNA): TGTGCCAGCAGTGAAGCGGGTGTGGGGAATGGCTACACCTTC.

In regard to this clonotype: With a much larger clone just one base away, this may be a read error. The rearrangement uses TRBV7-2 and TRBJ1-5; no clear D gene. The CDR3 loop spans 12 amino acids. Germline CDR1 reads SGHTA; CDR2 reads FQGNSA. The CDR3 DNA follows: TGTGCCAGCAGCTTAGAATTCGGGCCCCGGCATTTT. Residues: CASSLEFGPRHF. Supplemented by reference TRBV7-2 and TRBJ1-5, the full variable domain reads GAGVSQSPSNKVTEKGKDVELRCDPISGHTALYWYRQSLGQGLEFLIYFQGNSAPDKSGLPSDRFSAERTGGSVSTLTIQRTQQEDSAVYLCASSLEFGPRHFGDGTRLSIL.